This TCR beta chain originates from a study of blood T cell repertoires in COVID-19 (dated by TCRdb to about 2020). Notes on the research overall: Samples from collaborators originated in the United States, Italy and Spain and spanned both the acute and convalescent phases of COVID-19. The material from the prospective study consisted of cDNA or gDNA derived from T cells, B-cell-depleted T cells, or PBMCs. Subjects who had been exposed to COVID-19, were actively infected with it, or had recovered from it provided the deeply sampled blood TCRbeta repertoires that made up the dataset. A freely available public database, intended as a resource for researchers studying the immune response to SARS-CoV-2, is where the repertoires were released. Samples were obtained from the ongoing ImmuneRACE study (first 160 participants) and from some 1,200 subjects provided by 6 global collaborators. A de-identified subject ID, COVID-19 status, age in years and sex were almost always included in the sample metadata. HLA class I and class II types, where available, came from metadata supplied by the sample provider rather than from assay-based typing.

The immunoSEQ Assay, a bias-controlled multiplex PCR, was used to amplify TCRbeta CDR3 regions from genomic DNA. The authors' pipeline ran thus. The number of nucleated cells in each sample was estimated from the amplification of reference gene primers within the assay. To quantify the absolute abundance of each unique TCRbeta CDR3 rearrangement, sequence reads were collapsed and filtered. For each sample, productive Simpson clonality was calculated as the square root of Simpson's diversity index across productive rearrangements. This immuneACCESS table, as held by TCRdb, lists in-frame sequences with V and J called but not all clones. Of the missing ones, under half trace to an unresolved V gene in checked studies; the others have no known cause. That table supplies the V and J calls and clone size; D and trimming were determined from the DNA. The sample includes 110,000 to 150,000 clones, with around 76% observed a single time. Clones ranked in the top ten supply 4% to 4.5% of the sample.

Regarding this clone: The target of this receptor is not known. No much larger clonotype is one base removed from it; base qualities were not supplied.

Whole blood was collected in K2EDTA tubes by collaborating institutions according to the institutions' own protocols. Collaborator samples were shipped for TCRbeta analysis as frozen whole blood, isolated PBMCs, or DNA extracted from either sample type. The CDR3 has 15 amino acids, counting the end cysteine and phenylalanine. Just the 45-base CDR3 DNA is kept, in frame starting at base 1. V loses 4 bases at its end and J loses 4 bases; junction bases beyond the gene matches: 3. CDR1 is given as SGHRS and CDR2 as YFSETQ, both from the germline V gene. Overall study outcomes, separate from this receptor: Clinical and demographic metadata were provided uncurated, with the amount varying by source and participant.

The TCR sequence derives from a man in his sixties with acute or convalescent COVID-19. In this chain, TRBV5-1 is recombined with TRBJ2-5; the central 14 bases match TRBD2. The sequencing input was peripheral blood. CDR3 region: CASSPGLAGVETQYF. The bases are TGCGCCAGCAGCCCGGGACTAGCGGGAGTAGAGACCCAGTACTTC.